This paragraph reports one T cell receptor beta chain. The CDR3 runs 18 residues. The data are from a study of OX40 agonist ivuxolimab in advanced cancers. For the study at large: A male proportion of 82.7% was recorded, with mean age around 62 years and range about 20 to 90.

Only in-frame clones appear in the TCRdb table, and some are missing; sequencing was by immunoSEQ multiplex PCR. The sample lists around 34,000 clones, 89% seen once, with around 43% in the top ten. The chain is built from TRBV21-1 and TRBJ2-1; TRBD2, the table's D call, was not compared with the DNA. TRBV21-1 is a pseudogene segment. This sequence was found in an adult with an advanced solid tumor such as melanoma, head and neck, liver or kidney cancer. Sample: CD4+ or CD8+ T cells sorted from blood, taken in a trial of the OX40 agonist ivuxolimab. The CDR3 DNA reads as TGTGCCAGCAGCCCCACTCTAGCGGGGGCGTTCCTGGGGAATGAGCAGTTCTTC. Translation: CASSPTLAGAFLGNEQFF.